The T cell receptor beta chain described here comes from a study of blood T cells in healthy people across ages. Whole-study findings and limits: In older individuals, TCR beta diversity per million T cells was lower, falling roughly linearly with age. Unknown donor CMV status possibly confounded expanded clonotype changes. Donors of long life had a larger count of naive CD4+ cells and greater diversity than aged donors.

Details on this clonotype: No antigen is known for it.

The CDR3 totals 15 residues. Germline V gene sequence: CDR1 KGHSH, CDR2 LQKENI. V shed 2 bases and J shed 3 bases, with 8 bases lying between them. For the second PCR, which ran for about 6 to 11 cycles, a sample-barcoded 5' primer and a J-beta primer mix were used. Tagging of each cDNA molecule was performed by a template-switch adaptor with 12 random nucleotides. TCRdb re-analysed the 5' RACE reads in MiXCR, keeping a single row per CDR3 protein. The sample has 1.4 million to 1.5 million distinct CDR3 sequences; approximately 40% are singletons. This clonotype was sampled from a woman under 30 in good health. Sequences were obtained from blood. The chain joins TRBV18 to TRBJ2-6, with D perhaps TRBD1 (5 bases). This CDR3 is CASSPGAYGANVLTF. The CDR3, as DNA: TGTGCCAGCTCACCAGGGGCTTATGGGGCCAACGTCCTGACTTTC.